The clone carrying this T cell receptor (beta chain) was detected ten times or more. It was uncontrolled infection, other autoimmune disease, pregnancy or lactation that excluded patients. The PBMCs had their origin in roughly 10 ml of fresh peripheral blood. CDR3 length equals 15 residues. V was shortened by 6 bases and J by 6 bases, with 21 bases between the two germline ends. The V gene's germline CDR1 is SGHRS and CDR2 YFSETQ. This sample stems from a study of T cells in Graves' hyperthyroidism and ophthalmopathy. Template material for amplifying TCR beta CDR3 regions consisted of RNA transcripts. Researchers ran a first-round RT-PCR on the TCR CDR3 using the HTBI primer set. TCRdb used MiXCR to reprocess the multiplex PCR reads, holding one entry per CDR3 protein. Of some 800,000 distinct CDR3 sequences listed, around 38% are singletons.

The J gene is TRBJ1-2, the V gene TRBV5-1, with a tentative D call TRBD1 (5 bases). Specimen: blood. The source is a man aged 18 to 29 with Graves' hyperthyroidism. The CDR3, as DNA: TGCGCCAGCAACGATTTCCCGGGACGGAAACATGGCTACACCTTC. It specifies CASNDFPGRKHGYTF.